What follows is one T cell receptor beta chain and its context. What this receptor recognizes is not known. No base qualities exist here, and no much larger clone lies one base off it. This entry belongs to a study of beta chain features in type 1 diabetes (dated by TCRdb to the late 2010s). Background on the whole study: Mean age, gender distribution, total cell number and subset yield did not differ between patients and healthy donors. Naive and central memory subsets were obtained from all 30 or so donors, but regulatory and stem cell-like memory subsets were isolated from only 8 patients and roughly 8 healthy donors. Across all samples, around 100 million sorted cells were examined, and cell number per subset correlated strongly with RNA yield. In the study, TCRB repertoires of sorted circulating CD4+ T cell subsets from recently diagnosed type 1 diabetes patients were compared with those of matched healthy donors.

Points the paper makes about the study in general: Only small numbers of individuals were included in the HLA sub-analyses, which left unresolved whether HLA type had any influence on TCRB rearrangement. A moderate but significant shortening of TCRB CDR3 length was observed in type 1 diabetes patients in all four CD4+ subsets. Shorter templates might have been favored by PCR, but patient and control samples were amplified and corrected together, so both groups would have been affected equally by any skew. Patients with type 1 diabetes made fewer insertions and deleted more nucleotides at VDJ recombination sites, implying thymic rearrangement abnormalities. Sequencing cDNA rather than genomic DNA could over-represent highly expressing activated cells, although activation and CD3 levels did not differ between groups. Naive, central memory and regulatory TCRB repertoires appeared more similar among patients than among healthy donors.

Each donor gave one peripheral blood draw, about 100 mL on average, collected into heparinised tubes. A BD FACSAria II and a panel including CD45RO, CCR7, CD25, CD127, CD95 and CD27 were used to sort naive, central memory, regulatory and stem cell-like memory CD4+ T cells. Every sorted population had a purity above 95%. PBMCs were isolated immediately by Lymphoprep density gradient centrifugation and stained directly without culture. Samples were stained and sorted in pairs, with one healthy donor and one patient per experiment, so that batch effects were minimized. The germline V gene (reference sequence) provides CDR1 SGHNT and CDR2 YYREEE. V is trimmed back by 4 bases and J by 8 bases, and the junction contains 5 bases that no gene match accounts for. Spanning cysteine to phenylalanine, the CDR3 consists of 13 amino acids. The kept DNA is CDR3 alone, 39 bases in frame from the first base. The entire isolated RNA was reverse transcribed using the High Capacity cDNA Reverse Transcription Kit, and thus expressed TCRB transcripts were sequenced. Deep immunoSEQ sequencing was applied to naive, central memory and regulatory T cell samples, giving an average of about 3.8 million total reads per sample. Sorted cells were lysed in RLT buffer and RNA was extracted with DNase-treated RNeasy Micro or Mini kits, depending on cell number. To prevent cross-contamination, every cell subset was processed on its own, while patient and healthy donor samples were processed together. The immunoSEQ multiplex PCR was used to amplify TCRB sequences from cDNA, yielding 87-bp fragments that span the CDR3 region. The amplicons were sequenced using the Illumina HiSeq platform. As for the authors' bioinformatics: PCR bias was computationally corrected using synthetic template baselines, reads within Hamming distance 2 were collapsed, and singletons that could not be merged were discarded. Reads were aligned against IMGT so that V, D and J genes, CDR3 length and insertions or deletions at six rearrangement sites could be assigned. Within each subset, clonotype counts were normalized to the number of sorted cells before true diversity and Gini coefficients were calculated with the tcR R package. Repertoire sharing was quantified using the overlap coefficient calculated on TCRB nucleotide sequences. Out-of-frame TCRB sequences from naive cells were analyzed to stand in for the pre-selection repertoire. TCRdb carries this immuneACCESS record with in-frame sequences only. Its versions omit some clonotypes, under half of them owing to an unresolved V gene in the studies checked, with the rest unexplained. That table supplies the V and J calls and clone size; D and trimming were determined from the DNA. Within this sample are under 900,000 clones, with roughly 17% of them counted one time only. Together, the top ten hold 0.023% of the sample.

This sequence uses TRBV5-4 and TRBJ2-1, with 8 central nucleotides matching TRBD2. Source material: naive CD4+ T cells from blood. What this sample's cell subset or site label stands for: true naive CD4+ T cells. The sequence derives from a young woman in good health. The CDR3 is CASSPGTSYEQFF. The DNA is TGTGCCAGCAGCCCCGGGACTAGTTATGAGCAGTTCTTC.